This T cell receptor (beta chain) appears in the sequencing data of a study of T cells of healthy individuals. The germline gives CDR1 SNHLY, CDR2 FYNNEI. The CDR3 spans 13 residues. The V gene lost 8 bases and the J gene lost 2 bases, with 12 bases spanning the gap. TCRdb reprocessed the 5' RACE reads via MiXCR and lists one record per CDR3 protein. The repertoire consists of fewer than 70,000 distinct CDR3 sequences, with roughly 15% occurring once and the leading ten covering about 16%. The chain uses TRBV2 and TRBJ2-5, with TRBD2 as a possible D gene (7 bases). This clonotype was sampled from a human donor in good health. The CDR3 region is CASGGDNQETQYF. Here the CDR3 DNA reads TGTGCCAGCGGGGGGGACAATCAAGAGACCCAGTACTTC.